This T cell receptor (beta chain) stems from a study of regulatory T cells in long-lasting Graves disease. CDR3 regions were amplified by Arm-PCR using iRepertoire HTBI primers to build TCR beta libraries. TCRdb used MiXCR to reprocess the multiplex PCR reads, holding one entry per CDR3 protein. Of about 470,000 distinct CDR3 sequences detected, 15% appear once; the ten largest clones hold roughly a sixth. Time point specified: newly diagnosed GD, antithyroid drugs for less than 3 months. After RNA was extracted from PBMCs, the TCR library was made from it. This clonotype was picked up many times. V dropped 3 bases and J dropped 2 bases, with 23 bases sitting between them. Germline-derived CDR1 and CDR2 are SGHVS and FQNEAQ. This CDR3 has 18 amino acids. The same specimen was also included in a second study, on T cells in Graves' hyperthyroidism and ophthalmopathy. That source notes: Exclusion of patients followed from uncontrolled infection, other autoimmune disease, pregnancy or lactation. Within blood appeared most thyroid clonotypes that had expanded above 0.001.

The sequence was collected from a woman aged 25-40 years with Graves disease. V and J are TRBV7-8 and TRBJ2-7; the D gene is possibly TRBD2 (6 bases). The specimen was peripheral blood mononuclear cells (PBMCs), collected at new diagnosis, from a patient treated with antithyroid drugs. CDR3 sequence reads: CASSFWSFTSLTTYEQYF. The CDR3 coding sequence is TGTGCCAGCAGCTTCTGGTCCTTTACTAGCTTAACCACCTACGAGCAGTACTTC.